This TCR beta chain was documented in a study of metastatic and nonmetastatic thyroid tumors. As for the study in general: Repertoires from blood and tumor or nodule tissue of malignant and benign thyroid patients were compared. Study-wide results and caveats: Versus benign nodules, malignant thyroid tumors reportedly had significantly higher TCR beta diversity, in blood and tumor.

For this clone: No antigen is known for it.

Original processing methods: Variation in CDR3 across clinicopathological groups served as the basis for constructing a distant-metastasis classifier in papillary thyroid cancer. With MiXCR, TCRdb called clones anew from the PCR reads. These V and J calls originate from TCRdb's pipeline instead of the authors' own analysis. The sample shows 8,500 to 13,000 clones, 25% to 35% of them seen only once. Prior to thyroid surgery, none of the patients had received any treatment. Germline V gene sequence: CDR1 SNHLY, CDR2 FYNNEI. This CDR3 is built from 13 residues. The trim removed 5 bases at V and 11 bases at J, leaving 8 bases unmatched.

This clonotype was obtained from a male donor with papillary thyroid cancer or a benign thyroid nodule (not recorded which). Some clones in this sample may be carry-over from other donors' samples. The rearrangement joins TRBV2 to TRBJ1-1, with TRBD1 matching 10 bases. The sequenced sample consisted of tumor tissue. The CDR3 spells CASSMGQGFYAFF. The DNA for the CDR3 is TGTGCCAGCAGTATGGGACAGGGGTTTTACGCTTTCTTT.